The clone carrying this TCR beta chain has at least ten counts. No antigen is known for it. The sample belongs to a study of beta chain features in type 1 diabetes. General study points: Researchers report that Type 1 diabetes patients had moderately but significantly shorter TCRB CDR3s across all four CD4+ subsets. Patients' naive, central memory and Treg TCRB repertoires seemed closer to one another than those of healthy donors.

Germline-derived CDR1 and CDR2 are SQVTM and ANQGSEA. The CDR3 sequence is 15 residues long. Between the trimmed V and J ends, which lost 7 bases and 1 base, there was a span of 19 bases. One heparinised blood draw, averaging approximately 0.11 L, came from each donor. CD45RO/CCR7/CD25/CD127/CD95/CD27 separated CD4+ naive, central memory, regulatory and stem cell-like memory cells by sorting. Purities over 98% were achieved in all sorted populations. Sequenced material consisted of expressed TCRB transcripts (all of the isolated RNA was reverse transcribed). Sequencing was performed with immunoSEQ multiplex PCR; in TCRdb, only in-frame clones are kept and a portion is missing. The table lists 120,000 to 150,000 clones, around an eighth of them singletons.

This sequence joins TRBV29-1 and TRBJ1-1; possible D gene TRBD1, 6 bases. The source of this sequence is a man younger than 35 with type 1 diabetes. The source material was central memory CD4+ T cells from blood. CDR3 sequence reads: CSARGRAGGNTEAFF. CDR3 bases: TGCAGCGCCAGGGGTAGGGCAGGAGGGAACACTGAAGCTTTCTTT. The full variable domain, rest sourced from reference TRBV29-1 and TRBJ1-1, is SAVISQKPSRDICQRGTSLTIQCQVDSQVTMMFWYRQQPGQSLTLIATANQGSEATYESGFVIDKFPISRPNLTFSTLTVSNMSPEDSSIYLCSARGRAGGNTEAFFGQGTRLTVV.